This T cell receptor beta chain was profiled in a study of T cells in Graves' hyperthyroidism and ophthalmopathy. Broader study findings: Blood also showed most of the thyroid clonotypes that were expanded above 0.001.

This clonotype was recorded many times. No antigen is known for it. Template material for amplifying TCR beta CDR3 regions consisted of RNA transcripts. First-round RT-PCR with HTBI primers amplified the TCR CDR3 region. TCRdb reprocessed the multiplex PCR reads via MiXCR and lists one record per CDR3 protein. The repertoire holds about 270,000 distinct CDR3 sequences, with about 20% as singletons. Each person with ophthalmopathy scored at least 3 on the Clinical Activity Score, reached NOSPECS grade 4 or higher, and had been ill under 3 months. This CDR3 region has 16 residues. The V and J ends lost 0 bases and 5 bases, in that order; junction bases with no gene match: 9. Germline CDR1 and CDR2: SGDLS and YYNGEE.

Sequencing was performed on blood. The chain joins TRBV9 to TRBJ1-2, with 8 bases aligning to TRBD1. This TCR came from a man in his thirties or forties with Graves' ophthalmopathy. The CDR3 here is CASSVAGQGGRYGYTF. CDR3 DNA sequence: TGTGCCAGCAGCGTAGCCGGACAGGGAGGTCGGTATGGCTACACCTTC.